The T cell receptor (beta chain) described here comes from a study of T cell responses to AZD1222 COVID-19 vaccine. Assay used: immunoSEQ multiplex PCR; TCRdb lists only in-frame clones, some missing. The sample yields 250,000 to 300,000 clones, 90% to 95% seen once. General study points: Reportedly, nearly half of unique spike TCRs recognized epitopes outside B.1.351/B.1.1.7 mutations. The study found Spike-specific TCR breadth and depth rose after two AZD1222 doses.

As for this clone: Its antigen is undetermined.

From germline, CDR1 is SQVTM and CDR2 ANQGSEA. V lost 4 bases to trimming and J lost 0 bases, with 12 bases between them. The CDR3 has 14 residues. This material consisted of peripheral blood, taken 28 days after the second AZD1222 dose. The rearrangement uses TRBV29-1 and TRBJ1-1; a weak D match, TRBD1 (5 bases). The source of this sequence is an adult who received the AZD1222 COVID-19 vaccine. DNA of the CDR3: TGCAGCGTTGCCCTCGGGGCAGTGAACACTGAAGCTTTCTTT. This gives the protein CSVALGAVNTEAFF.